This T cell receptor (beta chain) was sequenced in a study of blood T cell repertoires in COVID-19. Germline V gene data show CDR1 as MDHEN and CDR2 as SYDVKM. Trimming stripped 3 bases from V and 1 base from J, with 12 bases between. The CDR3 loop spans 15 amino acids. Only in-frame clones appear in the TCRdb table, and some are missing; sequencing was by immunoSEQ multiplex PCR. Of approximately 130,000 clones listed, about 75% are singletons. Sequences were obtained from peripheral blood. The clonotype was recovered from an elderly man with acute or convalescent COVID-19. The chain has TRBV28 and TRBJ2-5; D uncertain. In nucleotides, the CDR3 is TGTGCCAGCAGTTTCTTGATCTCGGGCCAAGAGACCCAGTACTTC. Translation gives CASSFLISGQETQYF.